These 31 T cell receptor beta chains were all obtained from the same sample, sequenced in a study of STAT5B mutations in CD4+ large granular lymphocyte leukemia. The method was immunoSEQ multiplex PCR; TCRdb's version includes in-frame clones alone and lacks a portion of them. The sample shows 30,000 or so clones, approximately 84% of them seen only once. Sequences were obtained from CD4+ T cells from blood buffy coats. Source of these receptors: a human donor in good health.

The J gene is TRBJ2-5, the V gene TRBV29-1, with a possible D match to TRBD1 (6 bases). Per germline, CDR1 SQVTM and CDR2 ANQGSEA. V was shortened by 6 bases and J by 7 bases, with 12 bases between the two germline ends. The CDR3 has 11 residues. This CDR3 reads CSVQGGGTQYF. As DNA, the CDR3 is TGCAGCGTACAGGGTGGGGGGACCCAGTACTTC.

CDR3 in DNA: TGTGCCAGCAGGCGCGGGGGCACAGATACGCAGTATTTT. Translating it yields CASRRGGTDTQYF. The genes are TRBV6-1 and TRBJ2-3, with D tentatively TRBD2 (6 bases). V shed 6 bases and J shed 1 base, with 8 bases lying between them. The CDR3 length is 13 residues. The germline V gene encodes CDR1 MNHNS and CDR2 SASEGT.

This chain connects TRBV19 to TRBJ2-1; 8 bases line up with TRBD2. Germline CDR1 and CDR2: LNHDA and SQIVND (reference sequence). Unmatched junction bases numbered 9, after V lost 3 bases and J lost 8 bases. CDR3 length: 15 amino acids. CDR3 residues: CASSIGLSGVDEQFF. CDR3 nucleotides: TGTGCCAGTAGTATTGGTCTTAGCGGGGTCGATGAGCAGTTCTTC.

V gene TRBV4-2 combines with J gene TRBJ2-1; 14 bases align to TRBD2. J lost 10 bases, V lost 2 bases, and 4 bases had no gene match. The length of the CDR3 is 15 residues. Germline V lookup: CDR1 LGHNA, CDR2 YNFKEQ. CDR3 amino acids: CASSQRLAGGREQFF. Here the CDR3 DNA reads TGTGCCAGCAGCCAACGACTAGCGGGAGGGCGGGAGCAGTTCTTC.

This clone was detected only a few times. The rearrangement uses TRBV19 and TRBJ2-2, with D perhaps matching TRBD2 (5 bases). The CDR3 consists of 15 residues. The V end was cut by 5 bases, the J end by 5 bases, with 15 bases between. The germline V gene has CDR1 LNHDA and CDR2 SQIVND (reference sequence). The CDR3 here is CASSPGPSSTGELFF. CDR3 DNA: TGTGCCAGTAGTCCGGGTCCTAGCTCGACCGGGGAGCTGTTTTTT.

This chain connects TRBV19 to TRBJ1-1, with a weak D call TRBD1 (5 bases). Germline CDR1 is LNHDA and CDR2 is SQIVND (reference sequence). The length of the CDR3 is 13 residues. Trimming removed 1 base from V and 5 bases from J, with 8 bases in between. The CDR3 DNA reads as TGTGCCAGTAGTATAGGCAGGGAAACTGAAGCTTTCTTT. Translating gives CASSIGRETEAFF.

The V call is TRBV6-5, the J call TRBJ2-1; 9 bases agree with TRBD1. Germline V CDR1 and CDR2: MNHEY, SVGAGI. V trimming: 6 bases; J trimming: 8 bases; junction bases outside the gene matches: 8. The CDR3 loop spans 14 amino acids. CDR3 region: CASRPPGQGHEQFF. DNA of the CDR3: TGTGCCAGCAGACCCCCGGGACAGGGCCATGAGCAGTTCTTC.

V and J are TRBV4-1 and TRBJ2-3; the D is unclear. V lost 1 base to trimming and J lost 0 bases, with 5 bases between them. Germline values: CDR1 MGHRA, CDR2 YSYEKL. The CDR3 is 14 residues long. Written as DNA, the CDR3 is TGCGCCAGCAGCCAAGGCCCGAGCACAGATACGCAGTATTTT. Translating it yields CASSQGPSTDTQYF.

This chain links TRBV19 with TRBJ1-1; tentative D call: TRBD1 (5 bases). The CDR3 totals 17 residues. V shed 1 base and J shed 1 base, with 16 bases lying between them. Germline CDR1 is LNHDA and CDR2 is SQIVND (reference sequence). Here the CDR3 DNA reads TGTGCCAGTAGTATAGTCGGGGCAGGGAGGAGGAACACTGAAGCTTTCTTT. Protein product: CASSIVGAGRRNTEAFF.

V and J are TRBV14 and TRBJ2-1; D unresolved. The CDR3 spans 16 residues. Trimming took off 4 bases at V and 5 bases at J, with 18 bases between the two ends. Germline V gene lookup returns CDR1 SGHDN and CDR2 FVKESK. The CDR3 loop reads CASSPGRLTTHNEQFF. The CDR3 bases are TGTGCCAGCAGCCCCGGGCGTCTCACCACCCACAATGAGCAGTTCTTC. The variable domain in full, completed from reference TRBV14 and TRBJ2-1, reads EAGVTQFPSHSVIEKGQTVTLRCDPISGHDNLYWYRRVMGKEIKFLLHFVKESKQDESGMPNNRFLAERTGGTYSTLKVQPAELEDSGVYFCASSPGRLTTHNEQFFGPGTRLTVL.

The rearrangement uses TRBV7-9 and TRBJ2-3; tentatively, D is TRBD2 (5 bases). This CDR3 contains 13 residues. CDR1 and CDR2 (germline): SEHNR, FQNEAQ (reference sequence). The ends were cut back, 5 bases at V and 4 bases at J, with 10 bases in the middle. This CDR3 reads CASSPRGPDTQYF. CDR3 coding DNA: TGTGCCAGCAGCCCCCGGGGTCCAGATACGCAGTATTTT.

The V call is TRBV2, the J call TRBJ1-3; a weak D match, TRBD1 (5 bases). This CDR3 is built from 14 residues. Germline V CDR1 and CDR2: SNHLY, FYNNEI. Trimming pared 1 base from V and 4 bases from J, leaving 8 bases between. CDR3 DNA: TGTGCCAGCAGTGAAGGCAGGGTAGGAAACACCATATATTTT. Its translation is CASSEGRVGNTIYF.

The V gene is TRBV6-5, the J gene TRBJ1-2; maybe TRBD1 (6 bases). The CDR3 covers 16 residues. In germline, CDR1 is MNHEY, CDR2 SVGAGI. V was cut by 2 bases and J by 2 bases, with 15 bases left in between. The chain's CDR3 is CASSYLRTDLNYGYTF. CDR3 DNA: TGTGCCAGCAGTTACCTGAGGACAGATCTAAACTATGGCTACACCTTC.

The table lists this clone with a count of one. This chain links TRBV11-2 with TRBJ2-7, with 14 bases aligning to TRBD2. The germline V gene has CDR1 SGHAT and CDR2 FQNNGV. V dropped 4 bases and J dropped 9; count of bases not matched to a gene: 5. The CDR3 is 14 amino acids. CDR3 loop: CASSSGLAGAGQYF. The CDR3 bases are TGTGCCAGCAGCTCGGGACTAGCGGGAGCGGGGCAGTACTTC.

The chain recombines TRBV5-1 with TRBJ1-3; no reliable D call. CDR3 length equals 13 residues. Germline loops: CDR1 SGHRS, CDR2 YFSETQ. V dropped 4 bases and J dropped 4 bases, with 9 bases sitting between them. This CDR3 is CASSPQTGNTIYF. The DNA for the CDR3 is TGCGCCAGCAGCCCACAGACAGGAAACACCATATATTTT.

The V and J genes are TRBV29-1 and TRBJ2-7; D is uncertain. CDR1 is SQVTM, CDR2 ANQGSEA, per germline. The germline V and J ends were trimmed by 7 bases and 0 bases, with 13 bases remaining between them. This CDR3 is built from 13 residues. CDR3 nucleotide sequence: TGCAGCGCCTACGGCGGCGGCTCCTACGAGCAGTACTTC. Translated: CSAYGGGSYEQYF.

The chain carries TRBV6-5 and TRBJ2-2; either TRBD1 or TRBD2 may supply D (6 bases each). CDR1 is MNHEY and CDR2 is SVGAGI in the germline V gene. This CDR3 has 14 residues. The V and J ends lost 2 bases and 8 bases respectively, with 12 bases between them. The CDR3 here is CASSYERGAGELFF. DNA of the CDR3: TGTGCCAGCAGTTACGAAAGGGGGGCGGGGGAGCTGTTTTTT.

The chain is built from TRBV18 and TRBJ2-3; possibly TRBD2 for D (6 bases). Trimming took 2 bases from V and 8 from J, leaving 17 bases between them. The CDR3 runs 15 residues. In germline, CDR1 is KGHSH, CDR2 LQKENI. CDR3 coding DNA: TGTGCCAGCTCACCAAGTACGGGAGAGGGTGGTACGCAGTATTTT. Translation gives CASSPSTGEGGTQYF.

As regards this clone: The junction shows a germline mismatch at one end, possibly a read error. The rearrangement uses TRBV7-7 and TRBJ1-6; perhaps TRBD1 as D (5 bases). This CDR3 has 13 amino acids. Per germline, CDR1 SSHAT and CDR2 FNYEAQ (reference sequence). The CDR3 bases are TGTGCTAGCAGCTTCAGGGAGAGGTCACCCCTCCACTTT. Its protein is CASSFRERSPLHF.

This sequence joins TRBV10-3 and TRBJ2-3; D call uncertain. Trimming left V 4 bases short and J 3 bases short, with 11 bases between. Germline values: CDR1 ENHRY, CDR2 SYGVKD. This CDR3 has 14 residues. In DNA form, the CDR3 reads TGTGCCATCAGTGCCAGCCTAGGGACAGATACGCAGTATTTT. Protein sequence: CAISASLGTDTQYF.

The rearrangement links TRBV6-6 to TRBJ2-7; D call uncertain. V lost 0 bases, J lost 9 bases, and 6 bases lay in between. CDR3 length: 11 amino acids. Germline V CDR1 and CDR2: MNHNY, SVGAGI (reference sequence). The DNA of the CDR3 is TGTGCCAGCAGTTACTCCCCTCTGCAGTACTTC. Protein product: CASSYSPLQYF.

V gene TRBV18 combines with J gene TRBJ2-5; tentatively, D is TRBD1 (5 bases). This CDR3 has 13 residues. Germline lookup yields CDR1 KGHSH and CDR2 LQKENI. V lost 5 bases, J lost 3 bases, and 10 bases lay in between. CDR3 sequence: CASSSGQEETQYF. The CDR3 DNA reads as TGTGCCAGCTCATCAGGGCAGGAAGAGACCCAGTACTTC.

V is TRBV19 and J is TRBJ1-2; D perhaps matches TRBD1 (5 bases). V shed 5 bases and J shed 4 bases, with 14 bases lying between them. Per germline, CDR1 LNHDA and CDR2 SQIVND (reference sequence). The CDR3 spans 14 residues. In DNA, the CDR3 is TGTGCCAGTAGTGAACCAGGGAAGGTCTATGGCTACACCTTC. Translated, it gives CASSEPGKVYGYTF.

The chain uses TRBV30 and TRBJ2-5, with 8 bases aligning to TRBD2. CDR1 and CDR2 (germline): GTSNPN, SVGIG (reference sequence). V lost 1 base, J lost 1 base, and 5 bases stayed unmatched. This CDR3 has 15 residues. Here the CDR3 reads CAWSAGGTLQETQYF. As DNA, the CDR3 is TGTGCCTGGAGTGCGGGGGGGACCCTCCAAGAGACCCAGTACTTC.

The gene calls are TRBV7-9 and TRBJ1-4; D ambiguous. Trimming removed 5 bases at V and 1 base at J, with 11 bases between. Germline V gene sequence: CDR1 SEHNR, CDR2 FQNEAQ (reference sequence). This CDR3 region has 15 residues. This chain's CDR3 is CASSPLGVTNEKLFF. In DNA form, the CDR3 reads TGTGCCAGCAGCCCCCTCGGGGTAACTAATGAAAAACTGTTTTTT.

V and J are TRBV5-1 and TRBJ2-3; D remains ambiguous. CDR3 size: 13 residues. With 4 bases removed from V and 5 bases from J, the gap between germline ends came to 11 bases. Germline loops: CDR1 SGHRS, CDR2 YFSETQ. CDR3 DNA: TGCGCCAGCAGCCTCCGTGCTGTAGATACGCAGTATTTT. Translation: CASSLRAVDTQYF.

The chain has TRBV5-1 and TRBJ2-1; 13 bases agree with TRBD2. Per germline, CDR1 SGHRS and CDR2 YFSETQ. The CDR3 is 18 amino acids. Trimming cost V 6 bases and J 7 bases; bases outside gene matches: 16. For the CDR3, the DNA is TGCGCCAGCATGTCCGGTTGGACTAGCGGGAGTGCCCAAAATGAGCAGTTCTTC. Its protein is CASMSGWTSGSAQNEQFF.

The V and J genes are TRBV19 and TRBJ2-7; D is unresolved. The V end lost 3 bases, the J end lost 1 base, and 7 bases lay between the germline ends. Germline V gene sequence: CDR1 LNHDA, CDR2 SQIVND (reference sequence). The CDR3 is made up of 13 amino acids. The CDR3 protein is CASSIPGSYEQYF. CDR3 coding DNA: TGTGCCAGTAGTATCCCTGGATCCTACGAGCAGTACTTC.

The rearrangement links TRBV4-2 to TRBJ1-1; D is ambiguous. Germline V gene sequence: CDR1 LGHNA, CDR2 YNFKEQ. V shed 1 base and J shed 3 bases, with 9 bases lying between them. CDR3 length: 14 amino acids. In nucleotides, the CDR3 is TGTGCCAGCAGCCAAGGGCGGGGAGACACTGAAGCTTTCTTT. Its protein product is CASSQGRGDTEAFF.

The chain recombines TRBV4-1 with TRBJ2-7; TRBD2 matches at 7 bases. The germline V gene has CDR1 MGHRA and CDR2 YSYEKL. The CDR3 has 15 amino acids. Unmatched junction bases numbered 3, after V lost 1 base and J lost 0 bases. The CDR3 loop is CASSQGGTTSYEQYF. The CDR3 nucleotides are TGCGCCAGCAGCCAAGGCGGGACTACCTCCTACGAGCAGTACTTC.

This clone appeared once. Here the CDR3 reads CASSPPGATNEQFF. In DNA, the CDR3 is TGTGCCAGCAGCCCTCCCGGGGCCACCAATGAGCAGTTCTTC. The gene calls are TRBV7-3 and TRBJ2-1; D is perhaps TRBD1 or TRBD2 (5 bases each). There are 14 residues in the CDR3. Trimming cost V 5 bases and J 6 bases, with 14 bases left between them. The V gene's germline CDR1 is SGHTA and CDR2 FQGTGA.